The clone carrying this T cell receptor beta chain was counted between two and nine times. TCR cDNA molecules each carried a unique molecular identifier. TCRdb re-derived calls from the 5' RACE reads in MiXCR, one entry per CDR3 protein. The sample records 39,000 or so distinct CDR3 sequences, 6.5% to 8.5% being singletons. Time point reported: sample taken at primary tumor resection. Material for sequencing was whole RNA from tumor, nontumor lung or frozen PBMC, left unsorted. The data originate from a study of spatial heterogeneity in lung cancer. Per the germline V gene, CDR1 is SNHLY and CDR2 is FYNNEI. This CDR3 is built from 11 residues. Deletions cut 8 bases from V and 7 bases from J, with 12 bases between.

This chain connects TRBV2 to TRBJ2-7; TRBD1 might be the D (6 bases). The sample consisted of PBMCs, taken at surgery. This TCR came from a male donor with early-stage non-small cell lung cancer. Written as DNA, the CDR3 is TGTGCCAGCGCACAGGGCGGGGAGCAGTACGTC. It yields the protein CASAQGGEQYV.